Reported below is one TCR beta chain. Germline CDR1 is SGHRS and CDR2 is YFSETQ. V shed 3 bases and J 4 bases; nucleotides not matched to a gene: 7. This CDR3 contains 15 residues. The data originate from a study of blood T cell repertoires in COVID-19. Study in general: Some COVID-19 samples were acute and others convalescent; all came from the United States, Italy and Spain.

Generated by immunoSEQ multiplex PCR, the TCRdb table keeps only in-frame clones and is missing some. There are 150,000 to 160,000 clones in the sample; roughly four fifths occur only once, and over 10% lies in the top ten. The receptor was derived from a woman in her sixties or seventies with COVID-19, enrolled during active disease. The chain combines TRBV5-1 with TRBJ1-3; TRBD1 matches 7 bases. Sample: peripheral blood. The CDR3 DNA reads TGCGCCAGCAGCTCGGGAACGGGACAGGGAAACACCATATATTTT. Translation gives CASSSGTGQGNTIYF.